The 7 T cell receptor beta chains below come from one sample, sequenced in a study of glioma-infiltrating T cells after dendritic cell vaccination. Profiled with immunoSEQ multiplex PCR; TCRdb holds only in-frame clones, not every one. The sample holds roughly 70,000 clones, roughly 80% seen once. The material sequenced was blood, taken before dendritic cell vaccination. The origin of the receptors is a human donor with glioblastoma.

V usage is TRBV5-1 and J usage is TRBJ1-2, with D tentatively TRBD1 (5 bases). Germline CDR1 and CDR2: SGHRS and YFSETQ. The CDR3 consists of 14 residues. V gave up 0 bases and J gave up 3 bases, with 9 bases separating them. The CDR3 is CASSLAVGDYGYTF. The CDR3 DNA reads TGCGCCAGCAGCTTGGCGGTAGGGGACTATGGCTACACCTTC.

V gene TRBV19 combines with J gene TRBJ1-2; TRBD1 matches at 8 bases. CDR1 is LNHDA and CDR2 is SQIVND in the germline V gene (reference sequence). V trimming: 4 bases; J trimming: 7 bases; junction bases outside the gene matches: 11. This CDR3 spans 15 amino acids. CDR3 DNA sequence: TGTGCCAGTAGTAACCGGGACAGGAGTTCGGGTGGCTACACCTTC. As protein: CASSNRDRSSGGYTF.

V is TRBV5-1 and J is TRBJ1-1; D unclear. V was pared by 5 bases and J by 5 bases, with 16 bases between. CDR3 length: 14 amino acids. The germline V gene has CDR1 SGHRS and CDR2 YFSETQ. The CDR3 reads CASRPETSWTEAFF. CDR3 sequence (DNA): TGCGCCAGCAGGCCAGAGACATCGTGGACTGAAGCTTTCTTT.

The chain couples TRBV19 to TRBJ2-7, with 7 positions matching TRBD2. V dropped 6 bases and J dropped 6; count of bases not matched to a gene: 11. Germline CDR1 and CDR2: LNHDA and SQIVND (reference sequence). This CDR3 contains 14 residues. CDR3 DNA sequence: TGTGCCAGTAGACTGGCGGGGGTCTACGGCGAGCAGTACTTC. Protein: CASRLAGVYGEQYF.

The chain recombines TRBV7-2 with TRBJ1-1; a weak D match, TRBD1 (6 bases). This CDR3 has 15 residues. Trimming shortened V by 4 bases and J by 0 bases, and 12 bases separated the two germline ends. Per the germline V gene, CDR1 is SGHTA and CDR2 is FQGNSA. The DNA for the CDR3 is TGTGCCAGCAGCTATAGGACAGTTATGAACACTGAAGCTTTCTTT. Translation gives CASSYRTVMNTEAFF.

This sequence joins TRBV7-9 and TRBJ2-5; 13 bases fit TRBD2. The V gene's germline CDR1 is SEHNR and CDR2 FQNEAQ (reference sequence). CDR3 length: 17 amino acids. The V segment lost 5 bases and the J segment 0 bases; nucleotides outside the gene matches: 6. The chain's CDR3 is CASSPRGTSGNQETQYF. The CDR3 DNA reads as TGTGCCAGCAGCCCTAGGGGGACTAGCGGGAACCAAGAGACCCAGTACTTC.

Worth noting for this clone: Germline is not matched at one junction end, which may reflect a read error. This chain links TRBV9 with TRBJ1-2; D gene ambiguous. The CDR3 is made up of 13 amino acids. Germline CDR1 is SGDLS and CDR2 is YYNGEE. DNA for the CDR3: TGTGCCAGCAGCTCTCAGGTGGCCTATGGCCACACCTTC. Amino acids: CASSSQVAYGHTF.